This T cell receptor (beta chain) was identified in a study of blood T cell repertoires in COVID-19. Study details: Acute-phase and convalescent COVID-19 samples originated in the United States, Italy and Spain. Sources were T cells, B-cell-depleted T cells, or PBMCs; the material itself was cDNA or gDNA.

Using immunoSEQ multiplex PCR, the repertoire was profiled, and TCRdb retains in-frame clones only, with some absent. The sample contains 150,000 to 250,000 clones, 75% to 85% of which appear only once. Study members were between roughly 18 and 89 years old and lived in around 24 US regions. Cohort 3 donors counted as recovered after two negative PCRs, clearance, or resolved symptoms. Germline loops: CDR1 SGDLS, CDR2 YYNGEE. Between the trimmed V and J ends, which lost 2 bases and 8 bases, there was a span of 17 bases. CDR3 length: 15 residues. The sequencing sample was made of PBMCs or T cells enriched from blood (not recorded which). The chain combines TRBV9 with TRBJ2-4; D is ambiguous. The clonotype was recovered from a man in his forties or fifties who had recovered from COVID-19. In DNA, the CDR3 is TGTGCCAGCAGCGTGGGTTCAAATCAAGGAGACATTCAGTACTTC. Protein: CASSVGSNQGDIQYF.